This T cell receptor beta chain was recorded in a study of HIV-infected patients and healthy controls. TCRdb used MiXCR to reprocess the 5' RACE reads, holding one entry per CDR3 protein. Here the sample spans about 67,000 distinct CDR3 sequences, 16% being singletons. CDR3 length: 13 amino acids. J was trimmed by 4 bases and V by 5 bases; bases with no gene match: 2. Sequencing was done on a sample of CD4+ T cells from blood. The TCR comes from a human donor in good health. This chain links TRBV12-3 or TRBV12-4 with TRBJ2-1, with TRBD1 matching 7 bases. The CDR3, as DNA: TGTGCCAGCAGTCTGGGACAGTACAATGAGCAGTTCTTC. The encoded protein is CASSLGQYNEQFF.